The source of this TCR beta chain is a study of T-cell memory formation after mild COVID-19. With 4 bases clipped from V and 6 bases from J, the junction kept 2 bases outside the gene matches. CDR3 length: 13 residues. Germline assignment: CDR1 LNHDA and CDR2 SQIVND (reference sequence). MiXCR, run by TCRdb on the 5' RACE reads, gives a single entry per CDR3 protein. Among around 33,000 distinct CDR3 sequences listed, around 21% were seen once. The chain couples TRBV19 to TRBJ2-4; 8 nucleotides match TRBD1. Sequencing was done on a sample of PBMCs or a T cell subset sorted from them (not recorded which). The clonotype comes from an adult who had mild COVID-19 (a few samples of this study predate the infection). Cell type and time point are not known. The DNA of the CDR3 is TGTGCCAGTAGTAGCGACAGGGGAAACATTCAGTACTTC. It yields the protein CASSSDRGNIQYF.